These 28 T cell receptor beta chains originate from one sample sequenced in a study of control samples from healthy donors and cancer patients. The data were produced by immunoSEQ multiplex PCR, yet TCRdb's version contains in-frame clones alone and is incomplete. The data show about 110,000 clones, around 80% seen once. The sequenced material came from blood. The receptors originated from a man aged 18 to 29 in good health.

The chain uses TRBV7-2 and TRBJ1-5; TRBD1 matches 8 bases. The CDR3 runs 16 residues. In germline, CDR1 is SGHTA, CDR2 FQGNSA. The V gene end was trimmed by 3 bases and the J gene end by 6 bases; junction bases not matched to a gene: 10. CDR3 DNA sequence: TGTGCCAGCAGCTTCTTCTCAGGACAGGGAGGTCAGCCCCAGCATTTT. It codes for CASSFFSGQGGQPQHF.

The CDR3 DNA is TGCGCCAGCAGCCAAGTCCTAACAGTTAACACCGGGGAGCTGTTTTTT. Translation: CASSQVLTVNTGELFF. The chain uses TRBV4-1 and TRBJ2-2; D uncertain. Germline lookup yields CDR1 MGHRA and CDR2 YSYEKL. Deletions cut 1 base from V and 2 bases from J, with 11 bases between. The CDR3 loop spans 16 amino acids.

This rearrangement joins TRBV5-1 to TRBJ2-1; TRBD2 aligns across 7 bases. This CDR3 has 17 residues. The germline V gene encodes CDR1 SGHRS and CDR2 YFSETQ. The ends lost 1 base at V and 5 bases at J; junction bases unmatched: 12. Here the CDR3 reads CASSLFRQRGGHNEQFF. The DNA of the CDR3 is TGCGCCAGCAGCTTGTTTCGCCAGCGGGGAGGCCACAATGAGCAGTTCTTC.

This chain joins TRBV5-5 and TRBJ2-3; D unresolved. This CDR3 has 12 residues. Germline V gives CDR1 SGHKS, CDR2 YYEKEE (reference sequence). The germline V and J ends were trimmed by 4 bases and 2 bases, with 5 bases remaining between them. The DNA of the CDR3 is TGTGCCAGCAGCCTAACCACAGATACGCAGTATTTT. Its translation is CASSLTTDTQYF.

This clone was observed a handful of times. The chain recombines TRBV6-6 with TRBJ1-1; no clear D. Trimming cost V 6 bases and J 4 bases, with 15 bases left between them. Germline values: CDR1 MNHNY, CDR2 SVGAGI (reference sequence). The CDR3 has 14 amino acids. The CDR3 nucleotides are TGTGCCAGCAGCCTCCCTGCCGAGAGCACTGAAGCTTTCTTT. Protein: CASSLPAESTEAFF.

The chain couples TRBV4-1 to TRBJ2-3; 7 positions match TRBD2. There are 13 residues in the CDR3. V lost 10 bases, J lost 1 base, and 5 bases stayed unmatched. Germline V lookup: CDR1 MGHRA, CDR2 YSYEKL. CDR3 in DNA: TGCGCCACCGGGGGGTTGGGCACAGATACGCAGTATTTT. Translation gives CATGGLGTDTQYF.

The chain recombines TRBV2 with TRBJ1-1, with TRBD1 as a possible D gene (6 bases). The CDR3 sequence is 13 residues long. V lost 6 bases to trimming and J lost 0 bases, with 8 bases between them. Germline V gives CDR1 SNHLY, CDR2 FYNNEI. The CDR3 DNA follows: TGTGCCAGCAGGGACAGACTGAACACTGAAGCTTTCTTT. Its protein product is CASRDRLNTEAFF.

The chain has TRBV19 and TRBJ1-5, with unresolved D. CDR1 is LNHDA, CDR2 SQIVND, per germline (reference sequence). CDR3 length: 11 amino acids. Trimming removed 8 bases from V and 4 bases from J, with 6 bases in between. The DNA for the CDR3 is TGTGCCAGTGGGTCGAATCAGCCCCAGCATTTT. Its protein is CASGSNQPQHF.

The V call is TRBV24-1, the J call TRBJ2-5; D is undetermined. V was trimmed by 0 bases and J by 5 bases, leaving 9 bases between them. The length of the CDR3 is 14 residues. Germline-derived CDR1 and CDR2 are KGHDR and SFDVKD. The CDR3: CATSDLQGFETQYF. CDR3 sequence (DNA): TGTGCCACCAGTGATTTGCAAGGTTTCGAGACCCAGTACTTC.

The V and J genes are TRBV6-1 and TRBJ1-5; TRBD1 aligns across 9 bases. Germline V gene lookup returns CDR1 MNHNS and CDR2 SASEGT. The J segment lost 7 bases and the V segment lost 1 base, leaving 5 bases of the junction unmatched. This CDR3 is 15 amino acids long. The CDR3 protein is CASSEVGTGKQPQHF. DNA for the CDR3: TGTGCCAGCAGTGAAGTTGGGACAGGGAAGCAGCCCCAGCATTTT.

DNA for the CDR3: TGCAGCGCCCTGGGACAGGGTCGGGGAACTGAAGCTTTCTTT. This encodes CSALGQGRGTEAFF. The chain has TRBV29-1 and TRBJ1-1, with 9 positions matching TRBD1. V was pared by 7 bases and J by 5 bases, with 11 bases of the junction left unmatched. This CDR3 comprises 14 residues. Germline V gene data show CDR1 as SQVTM and CDR2 as ANQGSEA.

The J gene is TRBJ2-7, the V gene TRBV19, with unresolved D. CDR3 size: 14 residues. The germline CDR1 and CDR2 sequences are LNHDA and SQIVND (reference sequence). V was shortened by 3 bases and J by 0 bases, with 9 bases between the two germline ends. The CDR3 protein is CASSIGPTSYEQYF. DNA of the CDR3: TGTGCCAGTAGTATTGGGCCTACCTCCTACGAGCAGTACTTC.

The chain uses TRBV11-2 and TRBJ2-3, with a possible D match to TRBD1 (6 bases). This CDR3 is 15 amino acids long. V lost 2 bases and J lost 4, with 13 bases in between. Germline CDR1 SGHAT, CDR2 FQNNGV. The CDR3, as DNA: TGTGCCAGCAGCTTAATCAGGGGTGGCGCAGATACGCAGTATTTT. Encoded protein: CASSLIRGGADTQYF.

V and J are TRBV24-1 and TRBJ2-2; D perhaps matches TRBD1 (6 bases). The V gene's germline CDR1 is KGHDR and CDR2 SFDVKD. CDR3 length: 16 residues. The V end was cut by 9 bases, the J end by 0 bases, with 16 bases between. The CDR3 sequence is CATSGRDTTNTGELFF. The CDR3 nucleotides read TGTGCCACCTCCGGCCGGGACACAACGAACACCGGGGAGCTGTTTTTT.

The gene calls are TRBV11-2 and TRBJ2-7; D is unclear. Trimming shortened V by 2 bases and J by 2 bases, and 4 bases separated the two germline ends. Germline CDR1 is SGHAT and CDR2 is FQNNGV. The CDR3 has 12 amino acids. This chain's CDR3 is CASSLIPYEQYF. The CDR3 DNA sequence: TGTGCCAGCAGCTTAATTCCCTACGAGCAGTACTTC.

The chain combines TRBV7-2 with TRBJ1-3; no clear D gene. The length of the CDR3 is 16 residues. V was cut by 5 bases and J by 0 bases, with 14 bases left in between. Germline V gene lookup returns CDR1 SGHTA and CDR2 FQGNSA. The CDR3 nucleotides are TGTGCCAGCAGCCAATTTAACGTGCTCTCTGGAAACACCATATATTTT. Amino acids: CASSQFNVLSGNTIYF.

The chain combines TRBV7-9 with TRBJ1-1; a possible D gene is TRBD1 (6 bases). This CDR3 comprises 15 residues. The germline CDR1 and CDR2 sequences are SEHNR and FQNEAQ (reference sequence). Trimming stripped 3 bases from V and 1 base from J, with 12 bases between. The CDR3 coding sequence is TGTGCCAGCAGCTTCTACACAGGGACGAACACTGAAGCTTTCTTT. Amino acids: CASSFYTGTNTEAFF. The complete variable domain, with remaining parts taken from reference TRBV7-9 and TRBJ1-1, reads DTGVSQNPRHKITKRGQNVTFRCDPISEHNRLYWYRQTLGQGPEFLTYFQNEAQLEKSRLLSDRFSAERPKGSFSTLEIQRTEQGDSAMYLCASSFYTGTNTEAFFGQGTRLTVV.

The chain employs TRBV19 and TRBJ1-2; D uncertain. The CDR3 covers 19 residues. Germline V gene data show CDR1 as LNHDA and CDR2 as SQIVND (reference sequence). The V gene lost 3 bases and the J gene lost 0 bases, with 23 bases spanning the gap. CDR3 DNA: TGTGCCAGTAGTATTTATATTGGGCCCCGGGCAACAGCTAACTATGGCTACACCTTC. This translates into CASSIYIGPRATANYGYTF.

This sequence joins TRBV29-1 and TRBJ1-4; D ambiguous. V shed 6 bases and J shed 4 bases, with 9 bases lying between them. The CDR3 consists of 12 residues. Per germline, CDR1 SQVTM and CDR2 ANQGSEA. This chain's CDR3 is CSVARGNEKLFF. The CDR3 coding sequence is TGCAGCGTGGCCCGGGGTAATGAAAAACTGTTTTTT. The variable domain in full, completed from reference TRBV29-1 and TRBJ1-4, reads SAVISQKPSRDICQRGTSLTIQCQVDSQVTMMFWYRQQPGQSLTLIATANQGSEATYESGFVIDKFPISRPNLTFSTLTVSNMSPEDSSIYLCSVARGNEKLFFGSGTQLSVL.

The chain employs TRBV9 and TRBJ1-1; tentatively, D is TRBD1 (5 bases). The CDR3 has 13 residues. The ends were cut back, 1 base at V and 3 bases at J, with 7 bases in the middle. Germline assignment: CDR1 SGDLS and CDR2 YYNGEE. This chain's CDR3 is CASSVQGDTEAFF. In DNA form, the CDR3 reads TGTGCCAGCAGCGTACAAGGGGACACTGAAGCTTTCTTT.

This clone has only one observation. The chain employs TRBV7-8 and TRBJ2-7; D gene unclear. The CDR3 covers 16 residues. Deletions cut 3 bases from V and 0 bases from J, with 15 bases between. Germline V gene sequence: CDR1 SGHVS, CDR2 FQNEAQ. CDR3 protein: CASSFEVARSSYEQYF. The DNA of the CDR3 is TGTGCCAGCAGCTTTGAAGTTGCCAGGAGCTCCTACGAGCAGTACTTC.

The V gene is TRBV5-6, the J gene TRBJ1-5; 7 positions match TRBD1. Germline lookup yields CDR1 SGHDT and CDR2 YYEEEE. The CDR3 is 16 residues long. The V and J ends lost 4 bases and 2 bases, in that order; junction bases with no gene match: 9. CDR3 bases: TGTGCCAGCAGCCCAGCGACAGGGAGGGGCAATCAGCCCCAGCATTTT. Its protein is CASSPATGRGNQPQHF. The complete variable domain, with remaining parts taken from reference TRBV5-6 and TRBJ1-5, reads DAGVTQSPTHLIKTRGQQVTLRCSPKSGHDTVSWYQQALGQGPQFIFQYYEEEERQRGNFPDRFSGHQFPNYSSELNVNALLLGDSALYLCASSPATGRGNQPQHFGDGTRLSIL.

V usage is TRBV7-2 and J usage is TRBJ2-6; no clear D. The V end lost 5 bases, the J end lost 6 bases, and 5 bases lay between the germline ends. The CDR3 extends over 12 amino acids. Germline V gives CDR1 SGHTA, CDR2 FQGNSA. The CDR3 region has the DNA TGTGCCAGCAGCCCGACGGCCAACGTCCTGACTTTC. The encoded protein is CASSPTANVLTF.

V and J are TRBV5-1 and TRBJ1-1, with D perhaps TRBD1 (6 bases). Germline CDR1 SGHRS, CDR2 YFSETQ. The CDR3 is made up of 16 amino acids. Trimming left V 3 bases short and J 4 bases short, with 19 bases between. The CDR3 DNA is TGCGCCAGCAGCTCGAAACCTTCAGGAGGGGGCACTGAAGCTTTCTTT. Protein product: CASSSKPSGGGTEAFF.

J is TRBJ1-3 and V is TRBV27, with a weak D call TRBD1 (5 bases). Germline CDR1 is MNHEY and CDR2 is SMNVEV (reference sequence). This CDR3 has 15 amino acids. V lost 10 bases and J lost 1, with 17 bases in between. CDR3 nucleotide sequence: TGTGCCACATTGACGTGGGCAGGGTCTGGAAACACCATATATTTT. It translates to CATLTWAGSGNTIYF.

The rearrangement joins TRBV19 to TRBJ1-6; maybe TRBD1 (6 bases). V lost 3 bases and J 6 bases, leaving 15 bases between the germline ends. The CDR3 runs 16 residues. Germline assignment: CDR1 LNHDA and CDR2 SQIVND (reference sequence). CDR3 sequence: CASSMAGQSLNSPLHF. The CDR3 DNA follows: TGTGCCAGTAGTATGGCCGGACAGTCTCTTAATTCACCCCTCCACTTT.

The chain couples TRBV28 to TRBJ1-5, with no clear D. Germline V CDR1 and CDR2: MDHEN, SYDVKM. This CDR3 is built from 14 residues. V lost 6 bases, J lost 2 bases, and 11 bases lay in between. CDR3 sequence (DNA): TGTGCCAGCAGATTGGGGTTGGGCAATCAGCCCCAGCATTTT. It specifies CASRLGLGNQPQHF.

This chain joins TRBV5-1 and TRBJ1-1; D not certain. The germline V gene has CDR1 SGHRS and CDR2 YFSETQ. Trimming left V 4 bases short and J 0 bases short, with 7 bases between. The CDR3 totals 13 residues. CDR3 protein: CASSPGMNTEAFF. The CDR3 DNA reads TGCGCCAGCAGCCCTGGTATGAACACTGAAGCTTTCTTT.